This entry lists 9 T cell receptor beta chains sequenced from one sample in a study of cytomegalovirus exposure and HLA in healthy donors. PCR amplification relied on 60 Vbeta primers (plus 13 Jbeta primers). TCRdb's table, derived via immunoSEQ multiplex PCR, lists solely in-frame clones and lacks some. The sample gives about 300,000 clones, about nine tenths of which show up once; roughly 4% is in the top ten. The sample comprised PBMCs. Receptors were obtained from a man aged 35-49 years in good health and CMV-seropositive.

V gene TRBV7-2 combines with J gene TRBJ1-1; unclear D gene. Germline V lookup: CDR1 SGHTA, CDR2 FQGNSA. The CDR3 has 16 amino acids. V lost 3 bases to trimming and J lost 0 bases, with 14 bases between them. The CDR3: CASSFSPTQLNTEAFF. The DNA for the CDR3 is TGTGCCAGCAGCTTTTCCCCGACACAGCTGAACACTGAAGCTTTCTTT.

Concerning this clone itself: A read error may account for a junction end that differs from germline. The J gene is TRBJ2-7, the V gene TRBV7-9; 9 bases map to TRBD2. This CDR3 spans 16 amino acids. Germline-derived CDR1 and CDR2 are SEHNR and FQNEAQ (reference sequence). Here the CDR3 reads CSSSFFLGEAGGEQYF. The DNA for the CDR3 is TGTTCCAGCAGTTTTTTCCTGGGGGAGGCGGGAGGGGAGCAGTACTTC.

V gene TRBV28 combines with J gene TRBJ2-3; D might be TRBD1 (5 bases). Trimming took 6 bases from V and 3 from J, leaving 16 bases between them. The CDR3 is made up of 15 amino acids. Germline V gene sequence: CDR1 MDHEN, CDR2 SYDVKM. The CDR3 spells CASSTKGKGTDTQYF. The CDR3 DNA reads TGTGCCAGCAGCACCAAGGGGAAGGGGACAGATACGCAGTATTTT.

This clone was counted between two and nine times. This sequence joins TRBV6-6 and TRBJ1-5; no clear D. The germline V gene has CDR1 MNHNY and CDR2 SVGAGI (reference sequence). Trimming cost V 6 bases and J 0 bases, with 9 bases left between them. This CDR3 region has 14 residues. In DNA form, the CDR3 reads TGTGCCAGCAGGCACAGATATAGCAATCAGCCCCAGCATTTT. Its translation is CASRHRYSNQPQHF.

J is TRBJ2-7 and V is TRBV7-9, with D hard to call. Trimming took 1 base from V and 2 from J, leaving 15 bases between them. The CDR3 extends over 16 amino acids. Germline-derived CDR1 and CDR2 are SEHNR and FQNEAQ (reference sequence). Here the CDR3 DNA reads TGTGCCAGCAGCTTAGGTACACGGGTTCCCCCCTACGAGCAGTACTTC. Its translation is CASSLGTRVPPYEQYF.

V gene TRBV11-2 combines with J gene TRBJ1-2; 11 positions agree with TRBD1. This CDR3 region has 17 residues. Germline lookup yields CDR1 SGHAT and CDR2 FQNNGV. V dropped 1 base and J dropped 6; count of bases not matched to a gene: 10. DNA of the CDR3: TGTGCCAGCAGCTTAGGCTGGACAGGGGGCTCGAGGGATGGCTACACCTTC. Protein: CASSLGWTGGSRDGYTF.

The J gene is TRBJ2-7, the V gene TRBV5-1; 7 bases agree with TRBD1. This CDR3 spans 15 amino acids. Trimming removed 4 bases from V and 3 bases from J; junction bases left unmatched: 10. CDR1 and CDR2 from the germline V gene are SGHRS and YFSETQ. The CDR3 DNA reads as TGCGCCAGCAGCCCCTCGACAGGGACCATCTACGAGCAGTACTTC. Encoded protein: CASSPSTGTIYEQYF.

This chain uses TRBV6-5 with TRBJ2-7, with 11 bases identical to TRBD1. CDR1 is MNHEY and CDR2 is SVGAGI in the germline V gene. The V segment lost 5 bases and the J segment 5 bases; nucleotides outside the gene matches: 5. This CDR3 is 14 amino acids long. The CDR3 protein is CASSAGTGGDEQYF. The DNA of the CDR3 is TGTGCCAGCAGTGCCGGGACAGGGGGTGACGAGCAGTACTTC.

The CDR3 sequence: CASSQGRSGQSYEQYF. The CDR3 bases are TGCGCCAGCAGCCAAGGCCGAAGCGGACAGTCCTACGAGCAGTACTTC. This rearrangement joins TRBV4-3 to TRBJ2-7; maybe TRBD1 (6 bases). Germline V gene sequence: CDR1 LGHNA, CDR2 YSLEER. V was shortened by 1 base and J by 1 base, with 14 bases between the two germline ends. This CDR3 spans 16 amino acids.